This T cell receptor beta chain was recorded in a study of T cell responses to AZD1222 COVID-19 vaccine. The V gene's germline CDR1 is GTSNPN and CDR2 SVGIG (reference sequence). V was clipped by 3 bases and J by 3 bases; unmatched bases: 15. The CDR3 runs 18 residues. Data came from immunoSEQ multiplex PCR; TCRdb stores just in-frame clones and leaves some out. The repertoire includes more than 150,000 clones, around 87% of them detected once, and under 3.5% sits in the top ten. The source material was peripheral blood, sampled on day 0 of MenACWY control vaccination. This TCR was sampled from an adult in good health. The chain links TRBV30 to TRBJ2-1, with 9 bases aligning to TRBD2. The CDR3 DNA reads as TGTGCCTGGAGGGCGGGACTAGCAAAATCGGGACGCTACAATGAGCAGTTCTTC. It yields the protein CAWRAGLAKSGRYNEQFF.